These 24 T cell receptor beta chains were all obtained from the same sample, sequenced in a study of T cell changes during pregnancy in multiple sclerosis. Sequencing used immunoSEQ multiplex PCR; TCRdb keeps in-frame clones, though not all of them. This sample yields fewer than 15,000 clones, of which 88% are seen a single time; about 8.1% belongs to the top ten. The sample in question was CD8+ T cells from peripheral blood mononuclear cells, obtained in the first trimester of pregnancy. The source is a female donor with multiple sclerosis, enrolled in a pregnancy study.

The rearrangement links TRBV11-2 to TRBJ2-1; D is ambiguous. The length of the CDR3 is 12 residues. In germline, CDR1 is SGHAT, CDR2 FQNNGV. Trimming left V 1 base short and J 7 bases short, with 5 bases between. CDR3 sequence: CASSLVGNEQFF. The CDR3 DNA follows: TGTGCCAGCAGCTTAGTCGGGAATGAGCAGTTCTTC.

V is TRBV6-4 and J is TRBJ2-3; the match to TRBD2 covers 13 bases. Germline V gives CDR1 MRHNA, CDR2 SNTAGT. The CDR3 runs 16 residues. The J segment lost 2 bases and the V segment lost 4 bases, leaving 3 bases of the junction unmatched. The CDR3 sequence: CASSVLAGGDTDTQYF. Written as DNA, the CDR3 is TGTGCCAGCAGTGTACTAGCGGGGGGGGACACAGATACGCAGTATTTT.

The chain is built from TRBV7-3 and TRBJ2-1, with D possibly TRBD2 on 6 matching bases. This CDR3 is 14 amino acids long. V lost 5 bases and J 7 bases, leaving 15 bases between the germline ends. Germline loops: CDR1 SGHTA, CDR2 FQGTGA. CDR3 nucleotide sequence: TGTGCCAGCAGCCCAATGGGGGGTAGGAATGAGCAGTTCTTC. It encodes CASSPMGGRNEQFF.

This chain uses TRBV29-1 with TRBJ1-4; D perhaps matches TRBD1 (5 bases). Trimming stripped 7 bases from V and 5 bases from J, with 11 bases between. The V gene's germline CDR1 is SQVTM and CDR2 ANQGSEA. This CDR3 contains 12 residues. The CDR3 nucleotides read TGCAGCGCGGGACTGATGAATGAAAAACTGTTTTTT. Translating it yields CSAGLMNEKLFF.

The chain carries TRBV27 and TRBJ2-1; D gene unclear. Trimming removed 5 bases from V and 0 bases from J, with 5 bases in between. This CDR3 spans 13 amino acids. CDR1 MNHEY and CDR2 SMNVEV come from the germline V gene (reference sequence). The CDR3 region is CASSPGSYNEQFF. In DNA, the CDR3 is TGTGCCAGCAGTCCCGGCTCCTACAATGAGCAGTTCTTC.

The chain employs TRBV30 and TRBJ2-5, with 8 bases identical to TRBD2. The germline CDR1 and CDR2 sequences are GTSNPN and SVGIG (reference sequence). Trimming at V came to 0 bases and at J to 0 bases, leaving 12 bases not matched to a gene. This CDR3 contains 18 residues. The CDR3 is CAWSVPRGGATYQETQYF. The DNA of the CDR3 is TGTGCCTGGAGTGTACCTCGGGGGGGGGCCACGTACCAAGAGACCCAGTACTTC.

This chain joins TRBV27 and TRBJ2-2; no clear D gene. Looked up from germline, CDR1 is MNHEY and CDR2 is SMNVEV (reference sequence). This CDR3 contains 14 residues. V shed 4 bases and J shed 7 bases, with 13 bases lying between them. The CDR3 region has the DNA TGTGCCAGCAGTTGGGCCCAGCTCCGCGGGGAGCTGTTTTTT. Translated: CASSWAQLRGELFF.

The chain joins TRBV5-6 to TRBJ1-1; D unclear. Germline values: CDR1 SGHDT, CDR2 YYEEEE. V was cut by 3 bases and J by 4 bases, with 16 bases left in between. The CDR3 has 15 amino acids. CDR3 sequence reads: CASSWGGVLRTEAFF. CDR3 in DNA: TGTGCCAGCAGCTGGGGAGGCGTTCTACGCACTGAAGCTTTCTTT.

In its sample, this clone ranks as large. The same CDR3 arises from other DNA sequences in this sample as well. V and J are TRBV9 and TRBJ2-2, with 8 bases that match TRBD2. The CDR3 contains 15 residues. Trimming at V came to 0 bases and at J to 5 bases, leaving 3 bases not matched to a gene. CDR1 and CDR2 from the germline V gene are SGDLS and YYNGEE. The CDR3 DNA reads as TGTGCCAGCAGCGTAGAGACGGGGGGGACCGGGGAGCTGTTTTTT. It codes for CASSVETGGTGELFF.

CDR3 amino acids: CASSPLTGSLTEAFF. In DNA form, the CDR3 reads TGTGCCAGCAGTCCTTTGACAGGGAGTCTCACTGAAGCTTTCTTT. The rearrangement links TRBV25-1 to TRBJ1-1; 7 nucleotides agree with TRBD1. The J segment lost 4 bases and the V segment lost 5 bases, leaving 10 bases of the junction unmatched. The CDR3 runs to 15 residues. Germline values: CDR1 MGHDK, CDR2 SYGVNS. Combining the CDR3 with reference TRBV25-1 and TRBJ1-1 gives the whole variable domain EADIYQTPRYLVIGTGKKITLECSQTMGHDKMYWYQQDPGMELHLIHYSYGVNSTEKGDLSSESTVSRIRTEHFPLTLESARPSHTSQYLCASSPLTGSLTEAFFGQGTRLTVV.

The chain is built from TRBV30 and TRBJ2-1; D gene ambiguous. The ends were cut back, 1 base at V and 2 bases at J, with 9 bases in the middle. This CDR3 spans 14 amino acids. Germline lookup yields CDR1 GTSNPN and CDR2 SVGIG (reference sequence). The CDR3 loop is CAWSALTPYNEQFF. The CDR3 bases are TGTGCCTGGAGTGCTCTAACCCCCTACAATGAGCAGTTCTTC.

This chain uses TRBV30 with TRBJ1-2, with D uncertain. The CDR3 runs 12 residues. Per germline, CDR1 GTSNPN and CDR2 SVGIG (reference sequence). Between the trimmed V and J ends, which lost 4 bases and 0 bases, there was a span of 6 bases. CDR3 bases: TGTGCCTGGACAGTTACTAACTATGGCTACACCTTC. It codes for CAWTVTNYGYTF.

The chain uses TRBV7-9 and TRBJ2-7, with 9 bases aligning to TRBD1. The CDR3 runs 16 residues. The ends lost 1 base at V and 2 bases at J; junction bases unmatched: 6. Germline V gene sequence: CDR1 SEHNR, CDR2 FQNEAQ (reference sequence). CDR3 sequence reads: CASSLEAGTGTYEQYF. The CDR3 bases are TGTGCCAGCAGCTTAGAGGCCGGGACAGGGACCTACGAGCAGTACTTC.

This chain joins TRBV7-3 and TRBJ2-3; 10 bases fit TRBD1. CDR3 length: 16 amino acids. Trimming cost V 3 bases and J 0 bases; bases outside gene matches: 3. CDR1 is SGHTA and CDR2 is FQGTGA in the germline V gene. Written as DNA, the CDR3 is TGTGCCAGCAGCTTGGGGACAGGGGCTAGCACAGATACGCAGTATTTT. It specifies CASSLGTGASTDTQYF.

The gene calls are TRBV6-1 and TRBJ2-7; 10 positions match TRBD2. V lost 4 bases to trimming and J lost 5 bases; unmatched junction nucleotides: 8. Germline V gene sequence: CDR1 MNHNS, CDR2 SASEGT. The CDR3 is made up of 15 amino acids. CDR3 sequence reads: CASSVQRGGQNEQYF. DNA for the CDR3: TGTGCCAGCAGTGTCCAGCGGGGGGGCCAGAACGAGCAGTACTTC.

The chain links TRBV4-3 to TRBJ1-2; tentative D call: TRBD1 (5 bases). Trimming left V 1 base short and J 8 bases short, with 11 bases between. The germline CDR1 and CDR2 sequences are LGHNA and YSLEER. This CDR3 has 13 amino acids. CDR3 sequence (DNA): TGCGCCAGCAGCCAAGCGCGGAGACAGGGCTACACCTTC. This codes for CASSQARRQGYTF.

The rearrangement joins TRBV4-2 to TRBJ2-7; D is unclear. The CDR3 has 15 residues. Trimming took 5 bases from V and 0 from J, leaving 14 bases between them. Germline CDR1 and CDR2: LGHNA and YNFKEQ. CDR3 sequence: CASSLQTSSSYEQYF. DNA for the CDR3: TGTGCCAGCAGCTTACAGACCTCAAGCTCCTACGAGCAGTACTTC.

This chain joins TRBV7-9 and TRBJ2-7; tentatively, D is TRBD1 (7 bases). CDR1 is SEHNR, CDR2 FQNEAQ, per germline (reference sequence). This CDR3 region has 14 residues. Trimming stripped 5 bases from V and 0 bases from J, with 11 bases between. The CDR3 bases are TGTGCCAGCAGCGCGGGGACAGCCTCCTACGAGCAGTACTTC. This translates into CASSAGTASYEQYF.

CDR3 sequence reads: CASSPIRGWDSYEQYF. The CDR3 nucleotides are TGTGCCAGCAGCCCCATCCGAGGGTGGGACTCCTACGAGCAGTACTTC. This sequence joins TRBV7-8 and TRBJ2-7, with D perhaps matching TRBD2 (5 bases). Trimming took off 5 bases at V and 0 bases at J, with 17 bases between the two ends. Germline V gene data show CDR1 as SGHVS and CDR2 as FQNEAQ. This CDR3 comprises 16 residues.

The chain uses TRBV6-6 and TRBJ1-6; TRBD1 agrees at 8 bases. After removal of 5 bases from V and 8 bases from J, the junction contained 11 bases not matched to a gene. Germline CDR1 is MNHNY and CDR2 is SVGAGI (reference sequence). The length of the CDR3 is 16 residues. The CDR3 nucleotides read TGTGCCAGCAGTCCGGCCCGAGGGACAGGAGATTCACCCCTCCACTTT. Encoded protein: CASSPARGTGDSPLHF.

The rearrangement links TRBV6-1 to TRBJ1-2, with D perhaps TRBD1 (6 bases). V lost 7 bases and J lost 4, with 19 bases in between. Germline CDR1 MNHNS, CDR2 SASEGT. This CDR3 spans 15 amino acids. The CDR3 spells CASIGWNRESYGYTF. In nucleotides, the CDR3 is TGTGCCAGCATTGGGTGGAACAGGGAAAGCTATGGCTACACCTTC.

The genes are TRBV4-3 and TRBJ2-7, with 10 positions matching TRBD2. Germline lookup yields CDR1 LGHNA and CDR2 YSLEER. The CDR3 runs 15 residues. The trim removed 3 bases at V and 4 bases at J, leaving 6 bases unmatched. This CDR3 is CASSQISGGWYEQYF. The CDR3 DNA sequence: TGCGCCAGCAGCCAGATTAGCGGGGGGTGGTACGAGCAGTACTTC.

The rearrangement links TRBV6-5 to TRBJ2-5; D gene ambiguous. Germline loops: CDR1 MNHEY, CDR2 SVGAGI. V lost 8 bases to trimming and J lost 5 bases, with 12 bases between them. The CDR3 runs to 12 residues. CDR3 sequence reads: CASRDIQETQYF. In DNA form, the CDR3 reads TGTGCCAGCCGAGATATACAGGAGACCCAGTACTTC.

The J gene is TRBJ2-7, the V gene TRBV5-4, with 11 bases that match TRBD2. The CDR3 is 15 residues long. J gave up 3 bases and V 6 bases, and 8 bases lay outside the gene matches. Germline loops: CDR1 SGHNT, CDR2 YYREEE (reference sequence). DNA of the CDR3: TGTGCCAGCACCCCTAGCGGGGGGTCCGTCTACGAGCAGTACTTC. Its protein product is CASTPSGGSVYEQYF. The variable domain in full, completed from reference TRBV5-4 and TRBJ2-7, reads ETGVTQSPTHLIKTRGQQVTLRCSSQSGHNTVSWYQQALGQGPQFIFQYYREEENGRGNFPPRFSGLQFPNYSSELNVNALELDDSALYLCASTPSGGSVYEQYFGPGTRLTVT.